This T cell receptor beta chain emerged from a study of siplizumab effects on memory and regulatory T cells. Study-level results: Where siplizumab was present, mappable alloreactive CD4+ clones averaged approximately 73% Treg-derived, compared with around 27% in controls. Tregs that proliferated in siplizumab cultures did not have their suppressive function confirmed. To unstimulated subsets, only a minor fraction of alloreactive clones could be mapped. Apparently key alloresponse contributors, naive T cells also seemed more diverse than memory cells.

This clone was seen once. Antigen specificity is unknown. The germline V gene has CDR1 MNHEY and CDR2 SVGAGI. This CDR3 has 15 amino acids. Trimming cost V 2 bases and J 5 bases; bases outside gene matches: 8. Generated by immunoSEQ multiplex PCR, the TCRdb table keeps only in-frame clones and is missing some. The data contain about 100,000 clones, 94% of them singletons. The chain is built from TRBV6-5 and TRBJ2-5; TRBD2 matches 7 bases. The clonotype comes from a human donor in good health. Material for sequencing was non-Treg CD4+ T cells sorted from blood. This CDR3 is CASSYAGLDGETQYF. The DNA for the CDR3 is TGTGCCAGCAGTTACGCCGGACTAGACGGGGAGACCCAGTACTTC.